Described below is a single T cell receptor beta chain sequence and its context. No antigen is known for it. The read falls 3 residues short of the CDR3 end, and the missing part is taken from the germline J gene. The CDR3 runs 16 residues. V lost 5 bases, J lost 3 bases, and 18 bases lay in between. CDR1 is SNHLY and CDR2 is FYNNEI in the germline V gene. This entry comes from a study of T cells in women clearing cervical HPV infection. About the study: Controls were women whose single incident HPV16 infection cleared within 12 months without precancer or cancer. HLA type stays a possible confounder, typing being limited.

Genomic DNA, averaging approximately 1,100 ng per sample, yielded TCR beta CDR3 via immunoSEQ. Generated by immunoSEQ multiplex PCR, the TCRdb table keeps only in-frame clones and is missing some. Its clone listing holds tens of thousands of clones. Study observations and caveats: TRBV6-7 abundance was lower in cases than controls (roughly 0.11% versus 0.16%).

The sequencing sample was made of blood buffy coat. This rearrangement joins TRBV2 to TRBJ2-3, with a possible D match to TRBD2 (5 bases). The clonotype comes from a woman aged 18 to 75 with a cervical HPV16 infection that either progressed to CIN3+ or cleared (not recorded which). CDR3 bases read: TGTGCCAGCAGTTCCTCAGGAGGTGTAAGAACAGATACG. Encoded protein: CASSSSGGVRTDT. The entire CDR3 sequence reads CASSSSGGVRTDTQYF.